This note documents a single T cell receptor beta chain sequence. These data originate in a study of blood T cell repertoires in COVID-19. This CDR3 spans 14 amino acids. The germline CDR1 and CDR2 sequences are PRHDT and FYEKMQ (reference sequence). V was pared by 5 bases and J by 8 bases, with 9 bases of the junction left unmatched. Original processing methods: Reference gene primer amplification gave estimated nucleated cell counts. Only in-frame clones appear in the TCRdb table, and some are missing; sequencing was by immunoSEQ multiplex PCR. V and J calls plus clone size are reproduced from that table; the DNA served to infer D and trimming. The sample lists around 200,000 clones, 85% seen once, with 6.2% in the top ten. Participants had their cohort set by participant-reported clinical history.

V and J are TRBV13 and TRBJ1-3; 7 bases fit TRBD1. Material: PBMCs or T cells enriched from blood (not recorded which). This TCR was sampled from a man aged 35-49 years who had recovered from COVID-19. CDR3 DNA sequence: TGTGCCAGCAGCCTGACAGGGCTTAGGGACACCATATATTTT. Protein product: CASSLTGLRDTIYF.